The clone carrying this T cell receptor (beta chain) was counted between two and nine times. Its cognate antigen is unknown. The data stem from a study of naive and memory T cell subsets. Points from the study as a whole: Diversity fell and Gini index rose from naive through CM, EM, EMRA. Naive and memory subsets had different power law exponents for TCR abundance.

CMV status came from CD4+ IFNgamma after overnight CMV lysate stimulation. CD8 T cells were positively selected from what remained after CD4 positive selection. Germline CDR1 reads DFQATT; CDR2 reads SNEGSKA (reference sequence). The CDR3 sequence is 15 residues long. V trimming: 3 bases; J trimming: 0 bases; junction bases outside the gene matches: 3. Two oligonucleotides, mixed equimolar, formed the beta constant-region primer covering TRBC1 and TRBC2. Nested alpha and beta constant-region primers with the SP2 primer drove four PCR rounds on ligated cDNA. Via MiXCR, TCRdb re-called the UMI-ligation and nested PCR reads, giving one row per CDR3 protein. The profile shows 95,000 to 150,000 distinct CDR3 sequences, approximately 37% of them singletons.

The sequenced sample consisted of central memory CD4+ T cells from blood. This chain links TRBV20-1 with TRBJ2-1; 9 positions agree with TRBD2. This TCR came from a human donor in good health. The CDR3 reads CSASLAGISYNEQFF. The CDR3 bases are TGCAGTGCTAGTCTAGCGGGAATCTCCTACAATGAGCAGTTCTTC.